This TCR beta chain is from a study of T-cell reconstitution after alpha-beta-depleted transplantation in children. TCRbeta library preparation incorporated unique molecular identifiers. MiXCR was run by TCRdb on the PCR reads, yielding one entry per CDR3 protein. The sample yields some 500,000 distinct CDR3 sequences, around a third seen once. V was clipped by 0 bases and J by 1 base; unmatched bases: 3. Germline CDR1 MGHRA, CDR2 YSYEKL. The CDR3 contains 16 residues. This receptor was taken from a human donor who donated a stem cell graft to a child with aplastic anemia. Source: PBMCs from the stem cell graft donor, taken from the stem cell graft. The rearrangement uses TRBV4-1 and TRBJ2-5; 9 bases align to TRBD1. The CDR3 sequence: CASSQDLDRGQETQYF. CDR3 coding DNA: TGCGCCAGCAGCCAAGACCTGGACAGGGGCCAAGAGACCCAGTACTTC.